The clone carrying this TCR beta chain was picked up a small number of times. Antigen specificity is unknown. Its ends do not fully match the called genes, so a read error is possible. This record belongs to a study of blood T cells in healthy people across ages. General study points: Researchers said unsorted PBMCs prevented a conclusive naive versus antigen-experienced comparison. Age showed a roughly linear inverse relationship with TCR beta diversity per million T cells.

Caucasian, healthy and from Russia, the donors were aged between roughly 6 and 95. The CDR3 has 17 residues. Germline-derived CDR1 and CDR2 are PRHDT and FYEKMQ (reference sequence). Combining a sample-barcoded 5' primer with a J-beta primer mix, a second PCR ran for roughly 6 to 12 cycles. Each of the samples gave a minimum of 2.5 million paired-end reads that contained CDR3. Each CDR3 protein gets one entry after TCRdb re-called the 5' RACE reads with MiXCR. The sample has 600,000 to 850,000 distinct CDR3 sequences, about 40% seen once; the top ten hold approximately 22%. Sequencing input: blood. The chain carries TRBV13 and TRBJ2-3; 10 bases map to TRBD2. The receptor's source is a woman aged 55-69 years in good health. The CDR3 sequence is CASSLGGLAENTDTQYF. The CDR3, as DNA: TGTGCCAGCAGCCTAGGAGGACTAGCGGAAAACACAGATACGCAGTATTTT. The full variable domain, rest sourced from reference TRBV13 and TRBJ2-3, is AAGVIQSPRHLIKEKRETATLKCYPIPRHDTVYWYQQGPGQDPQFLISFYEKMQSDKGSIPDRFSAQQFSDYHSELNMSSLELGDSALYFCASSLGGLAENTDTQYFGPGTRLTVL.